This T cell receptor (beta chain) was recovered during a study of low-dose radiotherapy and immunotherapy resistance in tumors. This clonotype was counted ten times or more. Covering alpha and beta chains, TRAV- and TRBV-specific primers were used for the first-strand cDNA. PCR amplification of the TCRs was performed with Phusion for 20 to 25 PCR cycles, and it relied on a constant-region primer together with a V-primer adapter. TCRdb re-derived calls from the reads in MiXCR, one entry per CDR3 protein. The repertoire consists of 60,000 or so distinct CDR3 sequences, with about a quarter occurring once and the leading ten covering 6% to 7%. Sample time point: before trial treatment. Donors received nivolumab, ipilimumab, aspirin, low-dose cyclophosphamide and low-dose radiotherapy. The presence of advanced solid tumors lacking tumor-infiltrating lymphocytes characterized eligible patients. V was pared by 0 bases and J by 8 bases, with 4 bases between. The germline CDR1 and CDR2 sequences are MGHRA and YSYEKL. CDR3 length: 12 amino acids.

V is TRBV4-1 and J is TRBJ1-4; D uncertain. Sequenced here: PBMCs, sampled before treatment. The sequence derives from a male donor with rectosigmoid adenocarcinoma. The DNA for the CDR3 is TGCGCCAGCAGCCAAGATTCAGAAAAACTGTTTTTT. This gives the protein CASSQDSEKLFF.